Listed here are 2 T cell receptor beta chains from one sample, sequenced in a study of T cell repertoires in cytomegalovirus infection. Their target antigens are unknown. MiXCR was run by TCRdb on the reads, yielding one entry per CDR3 protein. Of fewer than 1,000,000 distinct CDR3 sequences in the sample, roughly 31% were seen once. This material consisted of cultured CD8+ T cells from PBMCs, taken from culture after CMV antigen stimulation. These receptors all stem from a human donor in good health (CMV status not recorded). Some clones in this sample may be carry-over from other donors' samples.

This chain links TRBV19 with TRBJ1-5; no clear D gene. Deletions cut 3 bases from V and 6 bases from J, with 9 bases between. The CDR3 runs 13 residues. Germline CDR1 is LNHDA and CDR2 is SQIVND (reference sequence). The CDR3 DNA follows: TGTGCCAGTAGTATCGACCACGGTCAGCCCCAGCATTTT. It specifies CASSIDHGQPQHF.

This clonotype was counted many times. The chain joins TRBV7-2 to TRBJ2-1, with D possibly matching TRBD2 (6 bases). V lost 2 bases and J 4 bases, leaving 12 bases between the germline ends. Germline values: CDR1 SGHTA, CDR2 FQGNSA. CDR3 size: 15 residues. This CDR3 reads CASSLTGGEYNEQFF. As DNA, the CDR3 is TGTGCCAGCAGCTTAACTGGCGGGGAGTACAATGAGCAGTTCTTC.